This TCR beta chain was found in a study of blood T cell repertoires in COVID-19. Whole-study context: PBMCs, B-cell-depleted T cells, or T cells provided the cDNA or gDNA that made up the material.

Recruited during active infection, patients (from Seattle) were subsequently followed longitudinally. J lost 6 bases, V lost 7 bases, and 8 bases had no gene match. The CDR3 length is 15 residues. In germline, CDR1 is MDHEN, CDR2 SYDVKM. Profiled with immunoSEQ multiplex PCR; TCRdb holds only in-frame clones, not every one. The sample yields under 200,000 clones, about 86% seen once. The origin of this receptor is a woman in her 70s with COVID-19, enrolled during active disease. This chain uses TRBV28 with TRBJ1-6, with 8 bases identical to TRBD1. The sequenced material came from peripheral blood. The CDR3 sequence: CASTPPDRANSPLHF. CDR3 nucleotide sequence: TGTGCCAGCACCCCCCCGGACAGGGCTAATTCACCCCTCCACTTT.